This TCR beta chain was retrieved from a study of CD8 T cells in Susac syndrome. Germline lookup yields CDR1 SGHTA and CDR2 FQGNSA. This CDR3 comprises 16 residues. The ends were cut back, 2 bases at V and 0 bases at J, with 10 bases in the middle. Healthy donors formed controls matched for age and sex. Both CD4+ and CD8+ T cells were negatively isolated, and TEMRA cells underwent FACS enrichment. The authors reverse transcribed about 0.5 to 1 ug RNA with random hexamers. TCR beta CDR3 was amplified by immunoSEQ covering 54 Vbeta and 13 Jbeta. One entry per CDR3 protein, called by TCRdb with MiXCR from the immunoSEQ multiplex PCR reads. The sample consists of over 95,000 distinct CDR3 sequences, around 93% of them appearing once. In this sample, this clonotype turned up a few times.

The receptor's source is a human donor in good health. Specimen: CD8+ T cells from PBMCs. The chain is built from TRBV7-2 and TRBJ2-2; no firm D call. CDR3 sequence reads: CASSLRLSANTGELFF. CDR3 DNA sequence: TGTGCCAGCAGCTTACGACTTTCTGCGAACACCGGGGAGCTGTTTTTT.